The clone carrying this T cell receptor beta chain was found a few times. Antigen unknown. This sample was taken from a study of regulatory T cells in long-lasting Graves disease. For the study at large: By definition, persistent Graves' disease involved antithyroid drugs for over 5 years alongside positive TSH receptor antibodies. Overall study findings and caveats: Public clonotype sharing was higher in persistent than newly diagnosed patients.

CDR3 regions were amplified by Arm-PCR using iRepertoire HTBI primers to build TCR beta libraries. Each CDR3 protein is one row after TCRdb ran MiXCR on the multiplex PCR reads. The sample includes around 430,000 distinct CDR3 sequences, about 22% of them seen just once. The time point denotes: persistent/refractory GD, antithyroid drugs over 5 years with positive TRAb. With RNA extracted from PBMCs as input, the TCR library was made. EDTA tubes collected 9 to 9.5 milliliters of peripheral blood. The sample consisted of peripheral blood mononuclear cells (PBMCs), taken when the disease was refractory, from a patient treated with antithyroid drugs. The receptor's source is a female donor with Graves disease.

CDR3 region: CAIKGTAGNTIYF. CDR3 sequence (DNA): TGTGCCATCAAAGGGACGGCTGGAAACACCATATATTTT. This chain links TRBV10-3 with TRBJ1-3; a possible D gene is TRBD1 (5 bases). Trimming shortened V by 7 bases and J by 2 bases, and 9 bases separated the two germline ends. The CDR3 is made up of 13 amino acids. CDR1 ENHRY and CDR2 SYGVKD come from the germline V gene.